This TCR beta chain was retrieved from a study of T cells in Graves' hyperthyroidism and ophthalmopathy. For the study at large: The initial diagnosis was the point when peripheral blood was collected, ahead of any treatment. Study outcomes and limitations: Most thyroid clonotypes that were expanded above 0.001 also turned up in blood.

A word on this clonotype: No antigen is known for it.

Amplification of TCR beta CDR3 regions was performed using RNA transcripts as template. An initial round of RT-PCR targeting the TCR CDR3 relied on the HTBI primer set. TCRdb reanalysed the multiplex PCR reads using MiXCR and keeps one entry per CDR3 protein. The sample lists roughly 630,000 distinct CDR3 sequences, about a sixth occurring once. These patients, aged 18 to 65, had recently diagnosed hyperthyroidism lasting under 2 months. Exclusion criteria comprised uncontrolled infection, other autoimmune disease, pregnancy or lactation. Losses at the gene ends were 8 bases for V and 10 bases for J; bases not matched to a gene: 4. Germline CDR1 is MNHEY and CDR2 is SMNVEV (reference sequence). The CDR3 is made up of 11 amino acids.

This clonotype originated in a woman aged 25 to 39 with Graves' hyperthyroidism. The rearrangement joins TRBV27 to TRBJ2-3; TRBD1 aligns across 9 bases. Sequences were obtained from blood. CDR3 protein: CASRDRVAQYF. CDR3 bases: TGTGCCAGCCGGGACAGGGTGGCGCAGTATTTT.